This T cell receptor (beta chain) was sequenced for a study of shared clonotypes between healthy human individuals. Original processing notes: With immunoSEQ giving junction-only sequences and no quality scores, filtering differed. Sequencing used immunoSEQ multiplex PCR; TCRdb keeps in-frame clones, though not all of them. That table supplies the V and J calls and clone size; D and trimming were determined from the DNA. Among roughly 2,000,000 clones listed, approximately 92% were seen once. CDR1 and CDR2 from the germline V gene are MGHRA and YSYEKL. Deletions cut 1 base from V and 1 base from J, with 14 bases between. This CDR3 is 16 amino acids long. In the naive CD8 group, cells lacked CD45RO and were positively selected for CCR7, so terminally differentiated effector memory CD45RA+ cells were left out.

The source of this sequence is a young man in good health. Some clones in this sample may be carry-over from other donors' samples. The V gene is TRBV4-1, the J gene TRBJ2-7; unclear D gene. Input material: naive CD8+ T cells from PBMCs. The CDR3, as DNA: TGCGCCAGCAGCCAAGTTTCCGTGACTCCATCCTACGAGCAGTACTTC. Its protein product is CASSQVSVTPSYEQYF.